The 4 T cell receptor beta chains presented below share a single source sample, sequenced in a study of human T cells and chemical hapten exposure. The time point denotes: patch test 2, 6 weeks after DPC sensitization. Treatment specified: therapeutic diphenylcyclopropenone sensitization with weekly scalp DPC. Each CDR3 protein gets one entry after TCRdb re-called the RACE reads with MiXCR. The sample contains some 100,000 distinct CDR3 sequences, 9.2% of which appear only once. Sequenced here: whole blood, sampled in connection with sensitization to the hapten diphenylcyclopropenone (DPC). The receptors shown here come from a woman aged 40-49 years with alopecia areata. Some clones in this sample may be carry-over from other donors' samples.

This clonotype came up a few times. This chain uses TRBV15 with TRBJ1-4, with TRBD1 matching over 10 bases. Germline V gene data show CDR1 as LNHNV and CDR2 as YYDKDF (reference sequence). The CDR3 covers 15 residues. V was pared by 4 bases and J by 7 bases, with 6 bases of the junction left unmatched. CDR3 coding DNA: TGTGCCACCAGCACCCGGACAGGGGGAGCTGAAAAACTGTTTTTT. Encoded protein: CATSTRTGGAEKLFF.

This clonotype was counted many times. The chain joins TRBV6-2 or TRBV6-3 to TRBJ2-1; D remains unclear. Germline V gene sequence: CDR1 MNHEY, CDR2 SVGEGT. CDR3 length: 18 amino acids. V lost 0 bases and J lost 0, with 15 bases in between. The CDR3: CASSYSPDRPSSYNEQFF. The DNA for the CDR3 is TGTGCCAGCAGTTACTCGCCAGACCGTCCTAGCTCCTACAATGAGCAGTTCTTC.

The table lists this clonotype with many counts. V gene TRBV7-9 combines with J gene TRBJ2-1, with 8 bases lining up with TRBD1. CDR1 SEHNR and CDR2 FQNEAQ come from the germline V gene (reference sequence). Losses at the gene ends were 4 bases for V and 8 bases for J; bases not matched to a gene: 10. This CDR3 region has 15 residues. In nucleotides, the CDR3 is TGTGCCAGCAGCTCCGCCCCGGACAGGGTCGATGAGCAGTTCTTC. This translates into CASSSAPDRVDEQFF.

This clonotype was detected only a few times. The chain combines TRBV18 with TRBJ2-5; a possible D gene is TRBD1 (5 bases). Germline V gives CDR1 KGHSH, CDR2 LQKENI. The V and J ends lost 4 bases and 4 bases respectively, with 10 bases between them. The length of the CDR3 is 13 residues. The CDR3 bases are TGTGCCAGCTCACAAGGACACTTAGAGACCCAGTACTTC. This translates into CASSQGHLETQYF.